Following are 6 T cell receptor beta chains from one sample sequenced in a study of cytomegalovirus exposure and HLA in healthy donors. The PCR employed 60 Vbeta primers together with 13 Jbeta primers. Produced via immunoSEQ multiplex PCR; TCRdb's table is partial and in-frame only. The data hold 130,000 to 150,000 clones, with roughly three quarters observed a single time. The source material was PBMCs. These receptors were taken from a woman aged 45 to 65 in good health and CMV-seronegative.

The chain combines TRBV20-1 with TRBJ2-7; D unclear. Trimming cost V 3 bases and J 5 bases, with 8 bases left between them. The germline gives CDR1 DFQATT, CDR2 SNEGSKA (reference sequence). This CDR3 contains 11 residues. The CDR3 reads CSASRVDEQYF. Here the CDR3 DNA reads TGCAGTGCTAGTAGAGTGGACGAGCAGTACTTC.

The count of this clone is one. V is TRBV25-1 and J is TRBJ1-2; TRBD1 matches at 7 bases. V lost 5 bases, J lost 7 bases, and 4 bases stayed unmatched. The CDR3 is 12 amino acids. Germline lookup yields CDR1 MGHDK and CDR2 SYGVNS. The CDR3 protein is CASSQQGRGYTF. The CDR3, as DNA: TGTGCCAGCAGTCAACAGGGGCGTGGCTACACCTTC.

This chain uses TRBV19 with TRBJ1-6; D gene ambiguous. The CDR3 length is 12 residues. V lost 6 bases and J lost 7, with 7 bases in between. CDR1 is LNHDA, CDR2 SQIVND, per germline (reference sequence). The CDR3 loop is CASRYENSPLHF. CDR3 in DNA: TGTGCCAGTAGGTATGAGAATTCACCCCTCCACTTT.

About this clone: The junction departs from the called germline gene at one end, perhaps through a read error. This rearrangement joins TRBV7-7 to TRBJ2-2, with D possibly matching TRBD1 (6 bases). The CDR3 has 15 amino acids. CDR1 SSHAT and CDR2 FNYEAQ come from the germline V gene (reference sequence). The CDR3 DNA follows: TGTGCTAGCAGCTTAGAACAGGGTTACACCGGGGAGCTGTTTTTT. It specifies CASSLEQGYTGELFF.

J is TRBJ1-1 and V is TRBV2; TRBD1 matches at 7 bases. Germline-derived CDR1 and CDR2 are SNHLY and FYNNEI. This CDR3 comprises 17 residues. Trimming at V came to 10 bases and at J to 1 base, leaving 18 bases not matched to a gene. CDR3 region: CATTGPGGTFGNTEAFF. CDR3 sequence (DNA): TGTGCCACCACTGGGCCAGGGGGGACCTTTGGGAACACTGAAGCTTTCTTT.

About this clone: The same CDR3 also results from other DNA sequences found in this sample. This sequence joins TRBV18 and TRBJ1-5; perhaps TRBD1 as D (5 bases). The CDR3 totals 14 residues. Germline V gives CDR1 KGHSH, CDR2 LQKENI. V lost 2 bases and J 5 bases, leaving 10 bases between the germline ends. CDR3 protein: CASSPSGGDQPQHF. The CDR3 region has the DNA TGTGCCAGCTCACCATCGGGGGGGGATCAGCCCCAGCATTTT. The full variable domain, completed using reference TRBV18 and TRBJ1-5, is NAGVMQNPRHLVRRRGQEARLRCSPMKGHSHVYWYRQLPEEGLKFMVYLQKENIIDESGMPKERFSAEFPKEGPSILRIQQVVRGDSAAYFCASSPSGGDQPQHFGDGTRLSIL.